The next 11 T cell receptor beta chains were all read from a single sample in a study of identical twins. TCRdb processed the 5' RACE reads anew with MiXCR; each CDR3 protein has one entry. The sample lists some 250,000 distinct CDR3 sequences, approximately 12% occurring once. In addition, the sample was reused for a study of yellow fever vaccine responses in identical twins.

Sequenced: memory (CD45RO+) T cells sorted from blood. All receptors derive from a woman in her late teens or twenties in good health.

In this sample, this clonotype turned up a few times. The chain is built from TRBV7-2 and TRBJ2-7; maybe TRBD2 (5 bases). Germline CDR1 and CDR2: SGHTA and FQGNSA. The length of the CDR3 is 15 residues. Deletions cut 5 bases from V and 1 base from J, with 15 bases between. The CDR3 DNA reads TGTGCCAGCAGCCCAAAGATCGGGGAATCCTACGAGCAGTACTTC. It codes for CASSPKIGESYEQYF.

This clonotype has only a few counts. This sequence joins TRBV20-1 and TRBJ1-1; possible D gene TRBD1, 5 bases. The CDR3 has 16 residues. V lost 0 bases, J lost 1 base, and 15 bases lay in between. Germline CDR1 and CDR2: DFQATT and SNEGSKA (reference sequence). DNA for the CDR3: TGCAGTGCTAGAGAGGCACGGGGGGTGGGGAACACTGAAGCTTTCTTT. This gives the protein CSAREARGVGNTEAFF.

In this sample, this clonotype turned up a few times. CDR3 in amino acids: CASSPNSGGVGTDTQYF. The CDR3 nucleotides are TGTGCCAGCAGTCCGAATAGCGGGGGAGTGGGCACAGATACGCAGTATTTT. The genes are TRBV12-3 or TRBV12-4 and TRBJ2-3; 9 bases fit TRBD2. V gave up 5 bases and J gave up 1 base; unmatched junction bases: 10. CDR3 size: 17 residues.

This chain connects TRBV4-3 to TRBJ1-2; possibly TRBD1 for D (5 bases). CDR3 size: 13 residues. Germline V gene data show CDR1 as LGHNA and CDR2 as YSLEER. Trimming took 5 bases from V and 3 from J, leaving 10 bases between them. The CDR3 reads CASSYRGHYGYTF. The CDR3 DNA reads TGCGCCAGCAGCTATCGGGGACACTATGGCTACACCTTC.

This chain links TRBV19 with TRBJ2-3; TRBD2 matches at 13 bases. With 5 bases clipped from V and 4 bases from J, the junction kept 6 bases outside the gene matches. CDR1 is LNHDA and CDR2 is SQIVND in the germline V gene (reference sequence). This CDR3 has 16 amino acids. CDR3 residues: CASSLRTSGSADTQYF. CDR3 bases: TGTGCCAGTAGTCTTCGGACTAGCGGGAGTGCAGATACGCAGTATTTT.

This clonotype was detected many times. The rearrangement joins TRBV2 to TRBJ2-7; 7 nucleotides align to TRBD1. Germline-derived CDR1 and CDR2 are SNHLY and FYNNEI. Trimming removed 6 bases from V and 0 bases from J; junction bases left unmatched: 5. This CDR3 region has 14 residues. The CDR3 reads CASRDRQGSYEQYF. In DNA, the CDR3 is TGTGCCAGCAGGGACCGACAGGGCTCCTACGAGCAGTACTTC.

The chain carries TRBV20-1 and TRBJ2-7, with D unresolved. V shed 0 bases and J shed 10 bases, with 7 bases lying between them. The CDR3 is 10 residues long. CDR1 and CDR2 (germline): DFQATT, SNEGSKA (reference sequence). The DNA for the CDR3 is TGCAGTGCTAGAGAGCCGATACAGTACTTC. As protein: CSAREPIQYF.

The V gene is TRBV3-1, the J gene TRBJ2-3; no reliable D call. The CDR3 has 12 amino acids. V was clipped by 6 bases and J by 6 bases, with 10 bases between them. Germline V gene sequence: CDR1 LGHDT, CDR2 YNNKEL (reference sequence). CDR3 in amino acids: CASSPTGDTQYF. CDR3 DNA: TGTGCCAGCAGTCCTACCGGGGATACGCAGTATTTT.

This clonotype was seen repeatedly, ten times or more. V usage is TRBV20-1 and J usage is TRBJ1-5, with a weak D call TRBD1 (5 bases). V was clipped by 5 bases and J by 6 bases, with 17 bases between them. The CDR3 length is 14 residues. Germline values: CDR1 DFQATT, CDR2 SNEGSKA (reference sequence). CDR3 amino acids: CSAGASGGSQPQHF. The CDR3 DNA sequence: TGCAGTGCTGGGGCTTCGGGGGGTAGTCAGCCCCAGCATTTT.

This chain uses TRBV9 with TRBJ2-3; no clear D gene. Trimming shortened V by 1 base and J by 0 bases, and 24 bases separated the two germline ends. The CDR3 is 20 residues long. Germline V gene data show CDR1 as SGDLS and CDR2 as YYNGEE. CDR3 bases: TGTGCCAGCAGCGTAAGTATGAGTTCCGGACGCATACGAAGCACAGATACGCAGTATTTT. Its protein is CASSVSMSSGRIRSTDTQYF. The full variable domain, with the rest looked up from reference TRBV9 and TRBJ2-3, is DSGVTQTPKHLITATGQRVTLRCSPRSGDLSVYWYQQSLDQGLQFLIQYYNGEERAKGNILERFSAQQFPDLHSELNLSSLELGDSALYFCASSVSMSSGRIRSTDTQYFGPGTRLTVL.

V and J are TRBV6-1 and TRBJ2-7, with 7 bases aligning to TRBD1. The J segment lost 0 bases and the V segment lost 7 bases, leaving 3 bases of the junction unmatched. Germline values: CDR1 MNHNS, CDR2 SASEGT. The CDR3 is made up of 13 amino acids. In nucleotides, the CDR3 is TGTGCCAGCATACAGGGGAGCTCCTACGAGCAGTACTTC. Its translation is CASIQGSSYEQYF.